This T cell receptor (beta chain) stems from a study of cytomegalovirus exposure and HLA in healthy donors. Study outcomes and limitations: Cytomegalovirus-associated TCR beta chains were listed, numbering 150 to 200. A few V segments could not be told apart, such as TRBV6-2 and TRBV6-3, and were left out.

As for this clone: Its antigen is not known.

60 Vbeta and 13 Jbeta primers were used in PCR. Sequencing was performed with immunoSEQ multiplex PCR; in TCRdb, only in-frame clones are kept and a portion is missing. The sample contains around 150,000 clones, over 75% of which appear only once. Germline V lookup: CDR1 SGHVS, CDR2 FNYEAQ. Trimming left V 8 bases short and J 2 bases short, with 14 bases between. This CDR3 region has 14 residues. The donors gave bone marrow, and they were healthy. The rearrangement joins TRBV7-6 to TRBJ2-3; maybe TRBD2 (5 bases). Sequencing was performed on PBMCs. This receptor was identified in a woman in her forties or fifties in good health and CMV-seropositive. This chain's CDR3 is CASGLAGPTDTQYF. CDR3 nucleotides: TGTGCCAGCGGGCTCGCGGGCCCCACAGATACGCAGTATTTT.